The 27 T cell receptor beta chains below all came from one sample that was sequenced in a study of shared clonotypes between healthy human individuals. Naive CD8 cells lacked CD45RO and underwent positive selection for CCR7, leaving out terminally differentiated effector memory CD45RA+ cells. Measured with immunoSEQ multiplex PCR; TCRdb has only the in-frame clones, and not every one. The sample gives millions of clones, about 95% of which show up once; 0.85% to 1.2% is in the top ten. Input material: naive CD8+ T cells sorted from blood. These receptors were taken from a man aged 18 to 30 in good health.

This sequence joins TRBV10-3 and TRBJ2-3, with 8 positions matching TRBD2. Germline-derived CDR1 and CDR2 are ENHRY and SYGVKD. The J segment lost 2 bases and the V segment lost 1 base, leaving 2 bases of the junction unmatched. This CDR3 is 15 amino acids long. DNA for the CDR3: TGTGCCATCAGTGAGTTTAGCGGGGACACAGATACGCAGTATTTT. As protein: CAISEFSGDTDTQYF.

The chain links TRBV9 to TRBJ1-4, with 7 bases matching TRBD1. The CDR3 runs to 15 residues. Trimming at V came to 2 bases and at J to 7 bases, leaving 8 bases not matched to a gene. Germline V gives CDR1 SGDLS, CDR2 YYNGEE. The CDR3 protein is CASSVGSAGGEKLFF. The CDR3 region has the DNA TGTGCCAGCAGCGTGGGCTCGGCAGGGGGTGAAAAACTGTTTTTT.

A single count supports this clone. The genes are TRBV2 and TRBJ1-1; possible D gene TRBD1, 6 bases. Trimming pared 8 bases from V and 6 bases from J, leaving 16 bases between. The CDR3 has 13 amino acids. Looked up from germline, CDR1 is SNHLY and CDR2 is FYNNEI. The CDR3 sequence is CASGQGIQAEAFF. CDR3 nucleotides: TGTGCCAGCGGGCAGGGGATCCAGGCTGAAGCTTTCTTT.

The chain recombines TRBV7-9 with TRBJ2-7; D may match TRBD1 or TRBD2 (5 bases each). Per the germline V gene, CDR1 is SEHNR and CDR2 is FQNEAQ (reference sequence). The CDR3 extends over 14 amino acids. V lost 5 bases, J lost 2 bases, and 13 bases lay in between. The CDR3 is CASSRDPATYEQYF. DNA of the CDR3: TGTGCCAGCAGCCGGGACCCGGCCACCTACGAGCAGTACTTC.

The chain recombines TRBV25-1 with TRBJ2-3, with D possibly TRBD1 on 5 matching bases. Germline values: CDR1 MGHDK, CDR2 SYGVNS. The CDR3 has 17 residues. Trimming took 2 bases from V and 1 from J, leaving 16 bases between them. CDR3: CASSEILAGRGTDTQYF. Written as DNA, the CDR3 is TGTGCCAGCAGTGAAATTTTAGCCGGCAGGGGCACAGATACGCAGTATTTT.

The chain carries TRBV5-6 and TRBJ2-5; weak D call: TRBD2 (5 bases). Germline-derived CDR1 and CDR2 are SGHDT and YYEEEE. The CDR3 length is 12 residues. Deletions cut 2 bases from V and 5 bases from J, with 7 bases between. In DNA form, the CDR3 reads TGTGCCAGCAGCTTTGGGGAGGAGACCCAGTACTTC. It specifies CASSFGEETQYF.

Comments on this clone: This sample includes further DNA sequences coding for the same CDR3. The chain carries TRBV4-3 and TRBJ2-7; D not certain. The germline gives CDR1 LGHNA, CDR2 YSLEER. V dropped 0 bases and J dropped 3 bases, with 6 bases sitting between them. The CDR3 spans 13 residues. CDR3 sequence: CASSQDPNYEQYF. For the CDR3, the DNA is TGCGCCAGCAGCCAAGATCCCAACTACGAGCAGTACTTC.

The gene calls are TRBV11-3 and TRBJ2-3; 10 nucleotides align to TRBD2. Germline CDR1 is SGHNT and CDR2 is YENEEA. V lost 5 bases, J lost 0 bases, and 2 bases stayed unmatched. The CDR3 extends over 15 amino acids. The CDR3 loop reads CASSPSGGSTDTQYF. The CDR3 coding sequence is TGTGCCAGCAGCCCTAGCGGGGGAAGCACAGATACGCAGTATTTT. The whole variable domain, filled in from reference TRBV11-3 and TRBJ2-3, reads EAGVVQSPRYKIIEKKQPVAFWCNPISGHNTLYWYLQNLGQGPELLIRYENEEAVDDSQLPKDRFSAERLKGVDSTLKIQPAELGDSAVYLCASSPSGGSTDTQYFGPGTRLTVL.

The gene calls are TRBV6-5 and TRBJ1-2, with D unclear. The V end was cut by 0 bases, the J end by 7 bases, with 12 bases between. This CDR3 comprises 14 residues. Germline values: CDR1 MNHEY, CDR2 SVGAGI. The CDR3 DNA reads TGTGCCAGCAGTTACTCCGGGGAGGATGGTGGCTACACCTTC. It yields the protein CASSYSGEDGGYTF.

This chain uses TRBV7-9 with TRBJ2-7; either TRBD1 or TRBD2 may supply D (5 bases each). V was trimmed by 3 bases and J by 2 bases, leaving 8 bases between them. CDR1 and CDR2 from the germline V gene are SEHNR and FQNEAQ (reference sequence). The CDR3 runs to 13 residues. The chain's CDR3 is CASSFVGAYEQYF. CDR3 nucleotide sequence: TGTGCCAGCAGCTTCGTGGGGGCCTACGAGCAGTACTTC.

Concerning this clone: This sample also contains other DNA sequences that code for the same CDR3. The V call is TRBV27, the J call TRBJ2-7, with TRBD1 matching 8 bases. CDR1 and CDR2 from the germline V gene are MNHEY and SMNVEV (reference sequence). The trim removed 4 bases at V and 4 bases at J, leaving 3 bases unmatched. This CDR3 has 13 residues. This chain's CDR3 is CASSYRTGYEQYF. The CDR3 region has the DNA TGTGCCAGCAGTTATCGGACAGGGTACGAGCAGTACTTC.

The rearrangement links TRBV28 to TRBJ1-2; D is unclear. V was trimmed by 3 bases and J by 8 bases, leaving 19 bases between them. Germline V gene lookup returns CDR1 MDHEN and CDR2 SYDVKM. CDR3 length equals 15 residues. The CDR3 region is CASSFVPEGMLGYTF. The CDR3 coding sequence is TGTGCCAGCAGTTTCGTCCCGGAAGGAATGTTGGGCTACACCTTC.

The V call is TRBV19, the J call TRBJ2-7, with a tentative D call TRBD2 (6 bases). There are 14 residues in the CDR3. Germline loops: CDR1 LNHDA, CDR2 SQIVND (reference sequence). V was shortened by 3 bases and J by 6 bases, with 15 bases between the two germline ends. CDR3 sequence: CASSILLEGTEQYF. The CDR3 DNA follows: TGTGCCAGTAGTATCTTATTGGAGGGAACCGAGCAGTACTTC. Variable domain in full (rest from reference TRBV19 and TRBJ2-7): DGGITQSPKYLFRKEGQNVTLSCEQNLNHDAMYWYRQDPGQGLRLIYYSQIVNDFQKGDIAEGYSVSREKKESFPLTVTSAQKNPTAFYLCASSILLEGTEQYFGPGTRLTVT.

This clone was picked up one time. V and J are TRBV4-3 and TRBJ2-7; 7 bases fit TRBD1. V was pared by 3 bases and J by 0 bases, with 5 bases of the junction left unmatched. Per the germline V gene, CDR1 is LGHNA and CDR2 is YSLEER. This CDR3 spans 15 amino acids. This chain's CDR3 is CASSQGQIPSYEQYF. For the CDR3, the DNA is TGCGCCAGCAGCCAGGGACAGATTCCCTCCTACGAGCAGTACTTC.

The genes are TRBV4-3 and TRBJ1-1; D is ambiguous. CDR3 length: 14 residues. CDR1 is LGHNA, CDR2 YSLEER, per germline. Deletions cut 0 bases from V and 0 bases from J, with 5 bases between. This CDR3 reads CASSQENLNTEAFF. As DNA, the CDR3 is TGCGCCAGCAGCCAAGAGAATTTGAACACTGAAGCTTTCTTT.

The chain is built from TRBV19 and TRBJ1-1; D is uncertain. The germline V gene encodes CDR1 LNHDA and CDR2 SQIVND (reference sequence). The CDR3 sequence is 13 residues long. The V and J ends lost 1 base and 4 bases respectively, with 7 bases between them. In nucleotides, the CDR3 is TGTGCCAGTAGTATAGCTCCAAGCACTGAAGCTTTCTTT. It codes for CASSIAPSTEAFF.

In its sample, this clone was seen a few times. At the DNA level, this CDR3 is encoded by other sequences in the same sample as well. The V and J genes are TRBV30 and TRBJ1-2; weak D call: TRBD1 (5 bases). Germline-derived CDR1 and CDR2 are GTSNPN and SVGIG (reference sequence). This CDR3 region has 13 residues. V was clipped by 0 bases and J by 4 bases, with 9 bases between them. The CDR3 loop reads CAWSVGDSYGYTF. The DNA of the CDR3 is TGTGCCTGGAGTGTGGGGGACTCCTATGGCTACACCTTC.

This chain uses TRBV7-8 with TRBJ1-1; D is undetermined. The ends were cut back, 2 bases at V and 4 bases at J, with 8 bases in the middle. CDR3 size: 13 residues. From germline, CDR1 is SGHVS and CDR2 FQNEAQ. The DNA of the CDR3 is TGTGCCAGCAGCTTATTTGGGGTCACTGAAGCTTTCTTT. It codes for CASSLFGVTEAFF.

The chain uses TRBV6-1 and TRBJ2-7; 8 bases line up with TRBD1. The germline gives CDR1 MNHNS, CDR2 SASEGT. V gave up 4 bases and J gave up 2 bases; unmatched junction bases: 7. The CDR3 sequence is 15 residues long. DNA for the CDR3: TGTGCCAGCAGTGGCCCTTTACAGGGGGCCTACGAGCAGTACTTC. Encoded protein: CASSGPLQGAYEQYF.

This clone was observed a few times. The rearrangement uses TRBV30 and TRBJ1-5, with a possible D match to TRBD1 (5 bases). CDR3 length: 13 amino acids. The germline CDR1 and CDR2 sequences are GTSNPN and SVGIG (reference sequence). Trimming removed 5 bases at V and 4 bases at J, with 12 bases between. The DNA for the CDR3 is TGTGCCTGGGATGACAGTAGTAATCAGCCCCAGCATTTT. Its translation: CAWDDSSNQPQHF.

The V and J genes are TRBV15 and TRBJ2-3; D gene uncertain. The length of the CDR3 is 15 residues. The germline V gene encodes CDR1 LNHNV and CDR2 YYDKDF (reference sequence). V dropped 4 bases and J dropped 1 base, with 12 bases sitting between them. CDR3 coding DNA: TGTGCCACCAGCAAACCCAACCAAGGCACAGATACGCAGTATTTT. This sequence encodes CATSKPNQGTDTQYF.

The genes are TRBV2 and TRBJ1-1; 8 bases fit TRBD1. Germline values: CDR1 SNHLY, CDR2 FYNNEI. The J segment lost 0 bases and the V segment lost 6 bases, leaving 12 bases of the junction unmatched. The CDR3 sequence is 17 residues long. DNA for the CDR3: TGTGCCAGCAGGACAGGGGCTGGTGTAGGGTTGAACACTGAAGCTTTCTTT. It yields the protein CASRTGAGVGLNTEAFF.

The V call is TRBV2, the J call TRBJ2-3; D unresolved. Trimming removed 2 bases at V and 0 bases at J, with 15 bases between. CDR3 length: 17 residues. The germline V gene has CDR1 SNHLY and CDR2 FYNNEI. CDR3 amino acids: CASSEIGGPESTDTQYF. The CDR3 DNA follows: TGTGCCAGCAGTGAAATAGGTGGGCCCGAAAGCACAGATACGCAGTATTTT.

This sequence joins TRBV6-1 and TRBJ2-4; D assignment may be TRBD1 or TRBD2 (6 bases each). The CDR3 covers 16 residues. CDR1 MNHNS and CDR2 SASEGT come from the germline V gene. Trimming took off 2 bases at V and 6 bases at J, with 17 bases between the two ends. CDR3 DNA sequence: TGTGCCAGCAGTGAACTAGGGGGAGAGGGGGGAAACATTCAGTACTTC. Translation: CASSELGGEGGNIQYF.

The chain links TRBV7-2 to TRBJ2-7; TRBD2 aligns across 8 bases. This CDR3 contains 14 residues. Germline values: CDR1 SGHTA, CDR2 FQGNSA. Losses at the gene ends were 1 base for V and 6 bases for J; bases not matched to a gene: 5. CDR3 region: CASSLGGGRIEQYF. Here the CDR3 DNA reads TGTGCCAGCAGCTTAGGCGGCGGGAGGATCGAGCAGTACTTC.

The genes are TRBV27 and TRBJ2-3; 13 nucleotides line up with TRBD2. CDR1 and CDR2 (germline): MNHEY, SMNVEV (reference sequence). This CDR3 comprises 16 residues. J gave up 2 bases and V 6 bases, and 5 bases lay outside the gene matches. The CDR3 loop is CASSSGLAGDTDTQYF. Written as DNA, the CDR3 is TGTGCCAGCAGCTCCGGACTAGCGGGGGACACAGATACGCAGTATTTT.

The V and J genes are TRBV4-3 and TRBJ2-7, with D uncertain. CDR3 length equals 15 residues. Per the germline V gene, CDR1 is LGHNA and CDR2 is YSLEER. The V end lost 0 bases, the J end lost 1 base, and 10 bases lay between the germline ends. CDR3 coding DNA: TGCGCCAGCAGCCAAGAGGGTGCTAGGTCCTACGAGCAGTACTTC. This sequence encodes CASSQEGARSYEQYF.